This is a list of T cell receptor beta chains from one sample in a study of shared clonotypes between healthy human individuals. Clones were read by immunoSEQ multiplex PCR, and TCRdb kept only the in-frame ones, dropping some. The sample has around 720,000 clones, approximately 73% seen once. The sequenced material came from memory CD4+ T cells sorted from blood. These receptors were collected from a woman in her 30s in good health. CDR3s include the opening cysteine and the closing phenylalanine or tryptophan. D genes are given only for firm matches. Clone size is stated in some rows and not others, as once, few, many or a class when expanded.

v_call: TRBV5-4; d_call: TRBD1; clone_size: .; j_call: TRBJ1-2; cdr3_aa: CASSKLRGQGSYGYTF; cdr3_nt: TGTGCCAGCAGCAAACTCCGGGGACAGGGCAGCTATGGCTACACCTTC
v_call: TRBV27; d_call: .; clone_size: .; j_call: TRBJ1-2; cdr3_aa: CASSNYRTLNYGYTF; cdr3_nt: TGTGCCAGCAGTAACTACAGAACCCTCAACTATGGCTACACCTTC
v_call: TRBV5-1; d_call: .; clone_size: .; j_call: TRBJ1-1; cdr3_aa: CASSPLEQIQGTEAFF; cdr3_nt: TGCGCCAGCAGCCCTCTCGAGCAGATCCAGGGCACTGAAGCTTTCTTT
v_call: TRBV6-1; d_call: .; clone_size: .; j_call: TRBJ2-5; cdr3_aa: CASNRDQETQYF; cdr3_nt: TGTGCCAGCAACAGGGACCAAGAGACCCAGTACTTC
v_call: TRBV2; d_call: TRBD2; clone_size: .; j_call: TRBJ2-1; cdr3_aa: CASSAASGRYNEQFF; cdr3_nt: TGTGCCAGCAGTGCGGCTAGCGGGAGGTATAATGAGCAGTTCTTC
v_call: TRBV7-9; d_call: .; clone_size: .; j_call: TRBJ2-3; cdr3_aa: CASSASGTDTQYF; cdr3_nt: TGTGCCAGCAGCGCTAGCGGCACAGATACGCAGTATTTT
v_call: TRBV7-4; d_call: TRBD2; clone_size: .; j_call: TRBJ2-4; cdr3_aa: CASSLDSSGGISDKNIQYF; cdr3_nt: TGCGCCAGCAGCTTAGATTCTAGCGGTGGTATTAGCGACAAAAACATTCAGTACTTC
v_call: TRBV6-6; d_call: .; clone_size: .; j_call: TRBJ1-1; cdr3_aa: CASSYSKVNTEAFF; cdr3_nt: TGTGCCAGCAGTTACTCCAAGGTGAACACTGAAGCTTTCTTT
v_call: TRBV6-1; d_call: .; clone_size: few; j_call: TRBJ1-4; cdr3_aa: CASSGDGLWEKLFF; cdr3_nt: TGTGCCAGCAGTGGGGACGGGTTATGGGAAAAACTGTTTTTT
v_call: TRBV2; d_call: .; clone_size: .; j_call: TRBJ2-7; cdr3_aa: CASTPGPIYEQYF; cdr3_nt: TGTGCCAGCACCCCGGGGCCTATTTACGAGCAGTACTTC
v_call: TRBV19; d_call: TRBD1; clone_size: .; j_call: TRBJ1-5; cdr3_aa: CASSRGQGARSNQPQHF; cdr3_nt: TGTGCCAGTAGTAGGGGACAGGGGGCGCGGAGCAATCAGCCCCAGCATTTT
v_call: TRBV28; d_call: TRBD1; clone_size: .; j_call: TRBJ2-2; cdr3_aa: CASSPIGTVNTGELFF; cdr3_nt: TGTGCCAGCAGTCCAATAGGGACAGTGAACACCGGGGAGCTGTTTTTT
v_call: TRBV28; d_call: .; clone_size: .; j_call: TRBJ1-5; cdr3_aa: CASTFYQEPQHF; cdr3_nt: TGTGCCAGCACCTTCTACCAAGAGCCCCAGCATTTT
v_call: TRBV28; d_call: .; clone_size: .; j_call: TRBJ1-2; cdr3_aa: CASSSPRGGKNYGYTF; cdr3_nt: TGTGCCAGCAGTTCCCCCCGAGGAGGAAAAAACTATGGCTACACCTTC
v_call: TRBV28; d_call: .; clone_size: .; j_call: TRBJ1-1; cdr3_aa: CASRGAGEAFF; cdr3_nt: TGTGCCAGCAGAGGGGCCGGCGAAGCTTTCTTT
v_call: TRBV4-1; d_call: .; clone_size: few; j_call: TRBJ1-5; cdr3_aa: CASSQAGGRSRSQPQHF; cdr3_nt: TGCGCCAGCAGCCAAGCAGGAGGGCGGTCGCGTAGTCAGCCCCAGCATTTT
v_call: TRBV28; d_call: .; clone_size: .; j_call: TRBJ2-7; cdr3_aa: CASSQHGLGGSYEQYF; cdr3_nt: TGTGCCAGCAGCCAACACGGACTAGGGGGCAGCTACGAGCAGTACTTC
v_call: TRBV7-2; d_call: TRBD2; clone_size: few; j_call: TRBJ2-7; cdr3_aa: CASSLVSSGSSYEQYF; cdr3_nt: TGTGCCAGCAGCTTAGTGTCTAGCGGGAGCTCCTACGAGCAGTACTTC
v_call: TRBV4-1; d_call: TRBD1; clone_size: few; j_call: TRBJ2-7; cdr3_aa: CASSQDRDRAETYEQYF; cdr3_nt: TGCGCCAGCAGCCAAGATCGCGACAGGGCGGAAACCTACGAGCAGTACTTC
v_call: TRBV7-6; d_call: .; clone_size: .; j_call: TRBJ1-1; cdr3_aa: CASSLASGMNTEAFF; cdr3_nt: TGTGCCAGCAGCTTAGCGTCCGGCATGAACACTGAAGCTTTCTTT
v_call: TRBV9; d_call: TRBD2; clone_size: .; j_call: TRBJ2-2; cdr3_aa: CASSATGGGTGELFF; cdr3_nt: TGTGCCAGCAGCGCAACGGGGGGTGGCACCGGGGAGCTGTTTTTT
v_call: TRBV7-2; d_call: .; clone_size: .; j_call: TRBJ2-2; cdr3_aa: CASSLNAVANTGELFF; cdr3_nt: TGTGCCAGCAGCTTAAATGCCGTCGCGAACACCGGGGAGCTGTTTTTT
v_call: TRBV28; d_call: .; clone_size: .; j_call: TRBJ2-7; cdr3_aa: CASSPGLNYEQYF; cdr3_nt: TGTGCCAGCAGTCCGGGACTGAACTACGAGCAGTACTTC
v_call: TRBV11-2; d_call: TRBD2; clone_size: .; j_call: TRBJ2-1; cdr3_aa: CASSSHRGLASGSRNEQFF; cdr3_nt: TGTGCCAGCAGCTCCCACCGGGGGTTGGCTAGCGGGAGTCGGAATGAGCAGTTCTTC
v_call: TRBV6-1; d_call: .; clone_size: .; j_call: TRBJ2-5; cdr3_aa: CASSLAARGETQYF; cdr3_nt: TGTGCCAGCTCCCTCGCGGCTAGGGGGGAGACCCAGTACTTC
v_call: TRBV5-1; d_call: TRBD1; clone_size: .; j_call: TRBJ2-2; cdr3_aa: CASSLGRTGGGGELFF; cdr3_nt: TGCGCCAGCAGCTTGGGAAGGACAGGGGGCGGCGGGGAGCTGTTTTTT
v_call: TRBV9; d_call: .; clone_size: .; j_call: TRBJ2-5; cdr3_aa: CASSVGRAETQYF; cdr3_nt: TGTGCCAGCAGCGTAGGCAGGGCAGAGACCCAGTACTTC
v_call: TRBV5-1; d_call: TRBD1; clone_size: .; j_call: TRBJ2-2; cdr3_aa: CASSPGGADTGELFF; cdr3_nt: TGCGCCAGCAGCCCAGGGGGCGCGGACACCGGGGAGCTGTTTTTT
v_call: TRBV7-9; d_call: .; clone_size: .; j_call: TRBJ1-4; cdr3_aa: CASSLVSEKLFF; cdr3_nt: TGTGCCAGCAGCTTAGTCAGTGAAAAACTGTTTTTT
v_call: TRBV7-9; d_call: TRBD1; clone_size: few; j_call: TRBJ2-3; cdr3_aa: CASSLVRQGATDTQYF; cdr3_nt: TGTGCCAGCAGCTTGGTACGGCAGGGGGCCACAGATACGCAGTATTTT
v_call: TRBV5-1; d_call: TRBD1; clone_size: .; j_call: TRBJ2-5; cdr3_aa: CASSLGDRDQETQYF; cdr3_nt: TGCGCCAGCAGCCTCGGAGACAGGGACCAAGAGACCCAGTACTTC
v_call: TRBV7-6; d_call: TRBD2; clone_size: few; j_call: TRBJ2-1; cdr3_aa: CASSFRLAGTRNEQFF; cdr3_nt: TGTGCCAGCAGCTTTAGGCTAGCGGGGACGAGGAATGAGCAGTTCTTC
v_call: TRBV7-3; d_call: .; clone_size: once; j_call: TRBJ2-3; cdr3_aa: CASSLIGAGEQYF; cdr3_nt: TGTGCCAGCAGCTTAATTGGCGCAGGAGAGCAGTATTTT
v_call: TRBV28; d_call: .; clone_size: .; j_call: TRBJ2-2; cdr3_aa: CASRGRRQYRSNTGELFF; cdr3_nt: TGTGCCAGCCGAGGAAGGCGGCAGTACCGTTCGAACACCGGGGAGCTGTTTTTT
v_call: TRBV7-2; d_call: .; clone_size: .; j_call: TRBJ2-7; cdr3_aa: CASSPPLGSSYEQYF; cdr3_nt: TGTGCCAGCAGCCCCCCACTGGGAAGCTCCTACGAGCAGTACTTC
v_call: TRBV6-1; d_call: .; clone_size: .; j_call: TRBJ1-2; cdr3_aa: CASRTGVDLGYTF; cdr3_nt: TGTGCCAGTAGGACTGGGGTGGATCTTGGCTACACCTTC
v_call: TRBV5-5; d_call: .; clone_size: .; j_call: TRBJ1-2; cdr3_aa: CASSSPRDFSYGYTF; cdr3_nt: TGTGCCAGCAGCTCACCTCGGGACTTCTCTTATGGCTACACCTTC
v_call: TRBV5-8; d_call: TRBD2; clone_size: .; j_call: TRBJ2-1; cdr3_aa: CASSLNSGRYNEQFF; cdr3_nt: TGTGCCAGCAGCTTAAATAGCGGGCGCTACAATGAGCAGTTCTTC
v_call: TRBV30; d_call: TRBD2; clone_size: .; j_call: TRBJ2-1; cdr3_aa: CAWSVVVTSGGNEQFF; cdr3_nt: TGTGCCTGGAGTGTTGTTGTGACTAGCGGAGGGAATGAGCAGTTCTTC
v_call: TRBV9; d_call: .; clone_size: .; j_call: TRBJ1-5; cdr3_aa: CASSRELGNQPQHF; cdr3_nt: TGTGCCAGCAGCCGTGAATTGGGCAATCAGCCCCAGCATTTT
v_call: TRBV7-2; d_call: .; clone_size: .; j_call: TRBJ2-5; cdr3_aa: CASSLLGGGTQYF; cdr3_nt: TGTGCCAGCAGCTTATTAGGGGGGGGGACCCAGTACTTC
v_call: TRBV7-7; d_call: .; clone_size: .; j_call: TRBJ2-5; cdr3_aa: CASAPEGLSVTQYF; cdr3_nt: TGTGCCAGCGCTCCGGAGGGGCTATCAGTGACCCAGTACTTC
v_call: TRBV2; d_call: .; clone_size: .; j_call: TRBJ1-5; cdr3_aa: CASSEAGRRNQPQHF; cdr3_nt: TGTGCCAGCAGTGAAGCAGGCCGGCGCAATCAGCCCCAGCATTTT
v_call: TRBV28; d_call: TRBD1; clone_size: .; j_call: TRBJ1-3; cdr3_aa: CASRQDRGRNTIYF; cdr3_nt: TGTGCCAGCCGCCAGGACAGGGGTAGGAACACCATATATTTT
v_call: TRBV7-9; d_call: .; clone_size: .; j_call: TRBJ1-1; cdr3_aa: CASSLAMNTEAFF; cdr3_nt: TGTGCCAGCAGCTTAGCCATGAACACTGAAGCTTTCTTT
v_call: TRBV6-1; d_call: .; clone_size: .; j_call: TRBJ2-2; cdr3_aa: CASSNYGNTGELFF; cdr3_nt: TGTGCCAGCTCCAACTATGGGAACACCGGGGAGCTGTTTTTT
v_call: TRBV7-2; d_call: .; clone_size: .; j_call: TRBJ1-2; cdr3_aa: CASSPSVANYGYTF; cdr3_nt: TGTGCCAGCAGCCCTTCGGTAGCGAACTATGGCTACACCTTC
v_call: TRBV25-1; d_call: .; clone_size: .; j_call: TRBJ2-7; cdr3_aa: CASSDQYYEQYF; cdr3_nt: TGTGCCAGCAGTGACCAGTACTACGAGCAGTACTTC
v_call: TRBV19; d_call: .; clone_size: .; j_call: TRBJ1-3; cdr3_aa: CASRTTSAYSGNTIYF; cdr3_nt: TGTGCCAGTAGGACCACGTCAGCGTACTCTGGAAACACCATATATTTT
v_call: TRBV5-1; d_call: .; clone_size: .; j_call: TRBJ2-7; cdr3_aa: CASSSGSKAYEQYF; cdr3_nt: TGCGCCAGCAGCTCGGGATCGAAAGCCTACGAGCAGTACTTC
v_call: TRBV6-1; d_call: TRBD1; clone_size: .; j_call: TRBJ2-7; cdr3_aa: CASQIGTAATYEQYF; cdr3_nt: TGTGCCAGCCAAATTGGGACAGCGGCTACCTACGAGCAGTACTTC
v_call: TRBV5-4; d_call: TRBD1; clone_size: .; j_call: TRBJ2-6; cdr3_aa: CASSSTGAGANVLTF; cdr3_nt: TGTGCCAGCAGCTCCACAGGGGCTGGGGCCAACGTCCTGACTTTC
v_call: TRBV11-3; d_call: TRBD1; clone_size: .; j_call: TRBJ2-2; cdr3_aa: CASSERQGGTGELFF; cdr3_nt: TGTGCCAGCAGCGAACGACAGGGGGGTACCGGGGAGCTGTTTTTT
v_call: TRBV5-1; d_call: .; clone_size: .; j_call: TRBJ1-1; cdr3_aa: CASSSRQSTEAFF; cdr3_nt: TGCGCCAGCAGCTCGCGTCAGAGCACTGAAGCTTTCTTT
v_call: TRBV19; d_call: TRBD1; clone_size: .; j_call: TRBJ1-4; cdr3_aa: CASSIRRTGVATNEKLFF; cdr3_nt: TGTGCCAGTAGTATAAGAAGGACAGGGGTTGCAACTAATGAAAAACTGTTTTTT